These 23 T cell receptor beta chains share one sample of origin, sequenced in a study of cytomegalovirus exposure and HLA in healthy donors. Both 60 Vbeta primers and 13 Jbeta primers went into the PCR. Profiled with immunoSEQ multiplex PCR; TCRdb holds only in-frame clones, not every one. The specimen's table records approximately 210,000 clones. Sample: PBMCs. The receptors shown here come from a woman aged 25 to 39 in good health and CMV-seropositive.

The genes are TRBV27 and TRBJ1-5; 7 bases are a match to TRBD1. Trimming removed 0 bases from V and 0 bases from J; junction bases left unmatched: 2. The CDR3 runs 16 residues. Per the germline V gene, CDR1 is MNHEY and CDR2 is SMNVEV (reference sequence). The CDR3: CASSLSGTASNQPQHF. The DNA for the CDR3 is TGTGCCAGCAGTTTATCCGGGACAGCTAGCAATCAGCCCCAGCATTTT.

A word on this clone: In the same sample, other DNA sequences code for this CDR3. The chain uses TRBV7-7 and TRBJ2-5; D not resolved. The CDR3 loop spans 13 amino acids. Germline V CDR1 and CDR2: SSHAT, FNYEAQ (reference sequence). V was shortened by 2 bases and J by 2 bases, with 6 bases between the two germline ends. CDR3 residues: CASSLTRQETQYF. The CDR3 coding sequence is TGTGCCAGCAGCTTAACCAGACAAGAGACCCAGTACTTC.

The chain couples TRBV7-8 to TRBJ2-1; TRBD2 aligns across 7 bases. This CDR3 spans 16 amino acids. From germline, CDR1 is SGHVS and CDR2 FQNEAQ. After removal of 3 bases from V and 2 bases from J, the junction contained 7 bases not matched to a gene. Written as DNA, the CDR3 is TGTGCCAGCAGCTTGGGGGGAGGGAAGCCCTACAATGAGCAGTTCTTC. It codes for CASSLGGGKPYNEQFF.

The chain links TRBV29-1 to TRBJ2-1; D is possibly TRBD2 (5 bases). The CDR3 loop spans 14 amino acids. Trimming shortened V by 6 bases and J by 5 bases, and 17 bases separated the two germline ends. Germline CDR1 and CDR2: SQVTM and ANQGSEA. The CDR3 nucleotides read TGCAGCGTCGCGGGCTCCAGCCTTGACAATGAGCAGTTCTTC. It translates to CSVAGSSLDNEQFF.

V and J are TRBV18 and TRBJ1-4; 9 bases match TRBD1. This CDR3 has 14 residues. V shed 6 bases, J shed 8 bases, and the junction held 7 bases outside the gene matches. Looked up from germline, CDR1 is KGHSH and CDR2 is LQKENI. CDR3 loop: CASSQRQGEEKLFF. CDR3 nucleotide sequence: TGTGCCAGCTCCCAAAGACAGGGGGAAGAAAAACTGTTTTTT.

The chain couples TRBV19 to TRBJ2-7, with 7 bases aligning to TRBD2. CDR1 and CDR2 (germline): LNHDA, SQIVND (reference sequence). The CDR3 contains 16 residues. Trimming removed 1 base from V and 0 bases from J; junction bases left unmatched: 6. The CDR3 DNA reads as TGTGCCAGTAGTATAGCTTCTAGCGGATTCTCCTACGAGCAGTACTTC. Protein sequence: CASSIASSGFSYEQYF.

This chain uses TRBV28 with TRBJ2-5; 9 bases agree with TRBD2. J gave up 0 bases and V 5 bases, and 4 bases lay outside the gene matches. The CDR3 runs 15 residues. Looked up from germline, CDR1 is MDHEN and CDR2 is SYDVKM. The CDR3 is CASSVAGANQETQYF. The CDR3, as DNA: TGTGCCAGCAGTGTAGCGGGGGCGAACCAAGAGACCCAGTACTTC.

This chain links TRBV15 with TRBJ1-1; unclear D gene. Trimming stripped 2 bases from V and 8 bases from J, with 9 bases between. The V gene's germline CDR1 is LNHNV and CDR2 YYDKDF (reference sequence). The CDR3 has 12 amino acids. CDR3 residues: CATSRRTEEAFF. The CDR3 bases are TGTGCCACCAGCAGAAGAACAGAGGAAGCTTTCTTT.

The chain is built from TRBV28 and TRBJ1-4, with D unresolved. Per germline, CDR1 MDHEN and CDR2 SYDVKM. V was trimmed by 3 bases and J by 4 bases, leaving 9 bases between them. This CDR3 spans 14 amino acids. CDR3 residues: CASSFPRINEKLFF. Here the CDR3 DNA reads TGTGCCAGCAGTTTCCCCAGGATTAATGAAAAACTGTTTTTT. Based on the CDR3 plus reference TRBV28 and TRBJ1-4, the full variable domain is DVKVTQSSRYLVKRTGEKVFLECVQDMDHENMFWYRQDPGLGLRLIYFSYDVKMKEKGDIPEGYSVSREKKERFSLILESASTNQTSMYLCASSFPRINEKLFFGSGTQLSVL.

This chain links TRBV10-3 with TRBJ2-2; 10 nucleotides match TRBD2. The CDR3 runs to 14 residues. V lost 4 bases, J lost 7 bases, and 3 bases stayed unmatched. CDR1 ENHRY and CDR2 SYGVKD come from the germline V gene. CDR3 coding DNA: TGTGCCATCAGTGGGAGCGGGGGGGTCGGGGAGCTGTTTTTT. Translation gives CAISGSGGVGELFF.

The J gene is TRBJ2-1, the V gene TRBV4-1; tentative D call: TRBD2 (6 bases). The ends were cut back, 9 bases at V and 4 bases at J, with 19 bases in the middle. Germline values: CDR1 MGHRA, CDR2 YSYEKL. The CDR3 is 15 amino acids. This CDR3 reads CASSVRDGPYNEQFF. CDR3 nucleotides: TGCGCCAGTAGCGTGCGGGACGGCCCGTACAATGAGCAGTTCTTC.

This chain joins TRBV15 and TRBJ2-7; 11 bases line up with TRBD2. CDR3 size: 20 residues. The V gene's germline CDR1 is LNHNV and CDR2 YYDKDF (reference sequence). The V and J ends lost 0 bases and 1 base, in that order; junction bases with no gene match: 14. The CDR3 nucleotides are TGTGCCACCAGCAGAGAAAGCGTTTTTGGAGGGACTAGCGGATCCTACGAGCAGTACTTC. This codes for CATSRESVFGGTSGSYEQYF.

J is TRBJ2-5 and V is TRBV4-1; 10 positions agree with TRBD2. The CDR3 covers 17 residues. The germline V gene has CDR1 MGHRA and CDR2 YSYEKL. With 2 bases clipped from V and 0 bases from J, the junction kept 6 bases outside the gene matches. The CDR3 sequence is CASSQHSGGSYQETQYF. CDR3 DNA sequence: TGCGCCAGCAGCCAACATAGCGGGGGGTCGTACCAAGAGACCCAGTACTTC.

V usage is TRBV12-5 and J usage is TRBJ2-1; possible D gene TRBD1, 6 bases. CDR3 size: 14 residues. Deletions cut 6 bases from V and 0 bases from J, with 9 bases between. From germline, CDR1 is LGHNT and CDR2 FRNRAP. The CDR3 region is CASGGTSSYNEQFF. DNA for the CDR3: TGTGCTAGTGGGGGGACATCCTCCTACAATGAGCAGTTCTTC.

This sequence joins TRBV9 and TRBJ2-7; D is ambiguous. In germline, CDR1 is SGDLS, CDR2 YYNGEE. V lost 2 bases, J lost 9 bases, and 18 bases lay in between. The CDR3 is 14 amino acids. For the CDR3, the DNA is TGTGCCAGCAGCGTCAGTCCCACAGACGATCGGCAGTACTTC. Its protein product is CASSVSPTDDRQYF.

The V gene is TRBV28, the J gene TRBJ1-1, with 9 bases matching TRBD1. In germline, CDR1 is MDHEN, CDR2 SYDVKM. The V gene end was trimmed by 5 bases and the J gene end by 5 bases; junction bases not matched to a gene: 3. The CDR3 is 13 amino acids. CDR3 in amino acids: CASSPGTGTEAFF. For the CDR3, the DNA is TGTGCCAGCAGTCCCGGGACAGGGACTGAAGCTTTCTTT.

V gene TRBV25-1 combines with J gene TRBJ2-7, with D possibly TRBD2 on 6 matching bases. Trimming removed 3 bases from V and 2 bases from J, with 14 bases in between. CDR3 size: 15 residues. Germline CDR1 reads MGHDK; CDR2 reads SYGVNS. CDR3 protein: CASSDPASEAYEQYF. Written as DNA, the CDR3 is TGTGCCAGCAGTGATCCGGCTAGCGAGGCCTACGAGCAGTACTTC.

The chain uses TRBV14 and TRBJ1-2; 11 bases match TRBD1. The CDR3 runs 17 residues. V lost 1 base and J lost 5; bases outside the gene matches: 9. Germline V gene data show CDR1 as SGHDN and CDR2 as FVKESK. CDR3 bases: TGTGCCAGCAGCCAAGGTGGACAGGGGGCCCAGGGGTATGGCTACACCTTC. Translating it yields CASSQGGQGAQGYGYTF. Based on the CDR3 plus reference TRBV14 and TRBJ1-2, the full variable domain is EAGVTQFPSHSVIEKGQTVTLRCDPISGHDNLYWYRRVMGKEIKFLLHFVKESKQDESGMPNNRFLAERTGGTYSTLKVQPAELEDSGVYFCASSQGGQGAQGYGYTFGSGTRLTVV.

The CDR3 sequence is CASSQGGQGEWGTGIRIAFF. DNA of the CDR3: TGCGCCAGCAGCCAGGGTGGTCAGGGGGAATGGGGTACAGGAATTAGAATAGCTTTCTTT. V gene TRBV4-1 combines with J gene TRBJ1-1; 7 bases are shared with TRBD1. After removal of 3 bases from V and 10 bases from J, the junction contained 29 bases not matched to a gene. This CDR3 has 20 residues. Germline V gene data show CDR1 as MGHRA and CDR2 as YSYEKL.

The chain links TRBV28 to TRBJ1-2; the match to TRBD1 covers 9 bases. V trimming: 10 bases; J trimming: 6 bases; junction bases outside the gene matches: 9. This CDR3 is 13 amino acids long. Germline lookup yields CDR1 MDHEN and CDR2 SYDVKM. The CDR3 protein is CATLTGGAHGYTF. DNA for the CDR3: TGTGCCACGTTAACAGGGGGCGCCCATGGCTACACCTTC.

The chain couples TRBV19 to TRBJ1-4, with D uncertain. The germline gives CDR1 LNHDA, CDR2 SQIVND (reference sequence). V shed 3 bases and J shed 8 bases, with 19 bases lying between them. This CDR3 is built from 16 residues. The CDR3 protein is CASSIGVERLGEKLFF. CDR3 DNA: TGTGCCAGTAGTATTGGGGTGGAGCGGTTGGGAGAAAAACTGTTTTTT.

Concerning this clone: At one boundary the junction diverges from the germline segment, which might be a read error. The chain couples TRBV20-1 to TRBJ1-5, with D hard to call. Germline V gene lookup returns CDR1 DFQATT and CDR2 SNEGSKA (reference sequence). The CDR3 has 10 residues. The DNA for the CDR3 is TGTCCAGATTTCAATCAGCCCCAGCATTTT. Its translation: CPDFNQPQHF.

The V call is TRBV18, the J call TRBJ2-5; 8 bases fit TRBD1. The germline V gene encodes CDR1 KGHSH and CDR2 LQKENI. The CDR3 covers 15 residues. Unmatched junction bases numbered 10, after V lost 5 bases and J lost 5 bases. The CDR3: CASSLSDRGGETQYF. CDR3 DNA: TGTGCCAGCTCATTATCCGACAGGGGCGGGGAGACCCAGTACTTC.